The rows below give T cell receptor beta chains drawn from one sample of a study of T-cell memory formation after mild COVID-19. Each CDR3 protein is one row after TCRdb ran MiXCR on the 5' RACE reads. There are over 300,000 distinct CDR3 sequences in the sample; 20% to 25% occur only once, and over 20% lies in the top ten. The specimen sequenced was PBMCs or a T cell subset sorted from them (not recorded which). These receptors all come from a man between 18 and 35 years old who had mild COVID-19 (a few samples of this study predate the infection). Cell type and time point are not known. Both conserved end residues are part of each CDR3. Fields, in order: J gene, D gene, clone size, V gene, CDR3 protein, CDR3 DNA. The D gene is left open where the match is weak. The size field is filled for only some rows; it gives once, few, many or a size class.

>TRBJ1-1|.|.|TRBV20-1
CSARDWRRETEAFF
TGCAGTGCTAGAGATTGGCGGCGGGAAACTGAAGCTTTCTTT
>TRBJ2-5|.|few|TRBV15
CATSNPGQETQYF
TGTGCCACCAGCAACCCCGGCCAAGAGACCCAGTACTTC
>TRBJ1-2|TRBD1|.|TRBV12-3/TRBV12-4
CASSLTGGEGYTF
TGTGCCAGCAGTCTGACAGGGGGCGAGGGCTACACCTTC
>TRBJ1-2|.|few|TRBV29-1
CSVGPAQYGYTF
TGCAGCGTTGGCCCAGCCCAATATGGCTACACCTTC
>TRBJ1-1|.|once|TRBV15
CATSGTSNTEAFF
TGTGCCACCAGCGGGACATCGAACACTGAAGCTTTCTTT
>TRBJ2-3|TRBD2|few|TRBV11-2
CASSTRGLAGPTDTQYF
TGTGCCAGCAGCACTCGGGGACTAGCGGGGCCCACAGATACGCAGTATTTT
>TRBJ2-1|.|few|TRBV29-1
CSVVPAPASYNEQFF
TGCAGCGTTGTCCCGGCCCCCGCCTCCTACAATGAGCAGTTCTTC
>TRBJ1-1|.|once|TRBV19
CASRTRAGTEAFF
TGTGCCAGTAGGACACGGGCGGGCACTGAAGCTTTCTTT
>TRBJ2-3|.|.|TRBV5-1
CASSLAAGTDTQYF
TGCGCCAGCAGCTTGGCGGCAGGCACAGATACGCAGTATTTT
>TRBJ1-2|TRBD1|.|TRBV5-6
CATSGQGRGYTF
TGTGCCACCTCCGGACAGGGACGAGGCTACACCTTC
>TRBJ1-1|.|.|TRBV4-1
CASSQDPVNTEAFF
TGCGCCAGCAGCCAAGATCCAGTGAACACTGAAGCTTTCTTT
>TRBJ1-1|.|few|TRBV5-6
CASSYLNTEAFF
TGTGCCAGCAGTTATCTTAACACTGAAGCTTTCTTT
>TRBJ2-7|TRBD1|few|TRBV15
CATSTRDRVFSYEQYF
TGTGCCACCAGCACTCGGGACAGAGTGTTTTCCTACGAGCAGTACTTC
>TRBJ2-3|TRBD1|.|TRBV5-8
CASSFWGQGTDTQYF
TGTGCCAGCAGCTTTTGGGGACAGGGAACCGATACGCAGTATTTT
>TRBJ2-1|.|many|TRBV7-2
CASSLDWGNYNEQFF
TGTGCCAGCAGCTTAGATTGGGGGAACTACAATGAGCAGTTCTTC